The present T cell receptor beta chain was sequenced within a study of early T cells in non-severe SARS-CoV-2 infection. TCRdb redid the calling of the 5' RACE reads with MiXCR, one entry per CDR3 protein. The table has approximately 79,000 distinct CDR3 sequences, 13% seen once; the top ten hold approximately 6%. The germline CDR1 and CDR2 sequences are LGHDT and YNNKEL (reference sequence). The V end was cut by 4 bases, the J end by 5 bases, with 12 bases between. The length of the CDR3 is 14 residues. The sequence was obtained from an adult who was a healthcare worker with PCR-confirmed SARS-CoV-2 infection or an uninfected control (not recorded which). Source material: whole blood. V usage is TRBV3-1 and J usage is TRBJ2-1; unclear D gene. CDR3 sequence (DNA): TGTGCCAGCAGCCTAATATCAGAAGACAATGAGCAGTTCTTC. This translates into CASSLISEDNEQFF.